Listed here are 14 T cell receptor beta chains from one sample, sequenced in a study of OX40 agonist ivuxolimab in advanced cancers. The data were produced by immunoSEQ multiplex PCR, yet TCRdb's version contains in-frame clones alone and is incomplete. The top ten hold about 1% of the sample, which has roughly 48,000 clones, 83% seen once. Sequences were derived from CD4+ or CD8+ T cells sorted from blood, sampled in a trial of the OX40 agonist ivuxolimab. Receptors originate from an adult with an advanced solid tumor such as melanoma, head and neck, liver or kidney cancer.

The gene calls are TRBV7-3 and TRBJ1-1, with D possibly matching TRBD1 (5 bases). V lost 6 bases, J lost 5 bases, and 13 bases lay in between. Germline values: CDR1 SGHTA, CDR2 FQGTGA. The CDR3 has 13 residues. The CDR3 region is CASRRGGGTEAFF. The DNA of the CDR3 is TGTGCCAGCAGGAGGGGTGGAGGGACTGAAGCTTTCTTT.

The chain combines TRBV18 with TRBJ2-6; 7 nucleotides line up with TRBD1. The CDR3 extends over 18 amino acids. Germline V gene lookup returns CDR1 KGHSH and CDR2 LQKENI. Losses at the gene ends were 5 bases for V and 4 bases for J; bases not matched to a gene: 14. CDR3 protein: CASSATGDRARGANVLTF. DNA for the CDR3: TGTGCCAGCTCAGCAACCGGCGACAGGGCTAGGGGGGCCAACGTCCTGACTTTC.

The genes are TRBV10-3 and TRBJ1-1, with a tentative D call TRBD1 (5 bases). From germline, CDR1 is ENHRY and CDR2 SYGVKD. Trimming stripped 3 bases from V and 5 bases from J, with 13 bases between. The CDR3 runs to 14 residues. The CDR3 sequence is CAISEVRGETEAFF. The CDR3 DNA reads TGTGCCATCAGTGAAGTCCGGGGCGAAACTGAAGCTTTCTTT.

V and J are TRBV7-2 and TRBJ1-2, with 7 bases aligning to TRBD1. This CDR3 spans 16 amino acids. The ends lost 6 bases at V and 1 base at J; junction bases unmatched: 11. From germline, CDR1 is SGHTA and CDR2 FQGNSA. DNA of the CDR3: TGTGCCAGCAGACAAACCGGGACAGTGGATAACTATGGCTACACCTTC. It is translated as CASRQTGTVDNYGYTF.

This chain links TRBV19 with TRBJ2-5, with D perhaps being TRBD1 or TRBD2 (6 bases each). From germline, CDR1 is LNHDA and CDR2 SQIVND (reference sequence). V lost 4 bases to trimming and J lost 4 bases, with 13 bases between them. CDR3 size: 14 residues. The CDR3 protein is CASSKGGGVETQYF. CDR3 nucleotide sequence: TGTGCCAGTAGTAAGGGGGGCGGGGTAGAGACCCAGTACTTC.

The gene calls are TRBV7-5 and TRBJ2-1; the tabulated D call, TRBD1, remains unverified against the DNA. TRBV7-5 is marked as a pseudogene. The CDR3 loop spans 16 amino acids. The CDR3 reads CARSPLRDRIYNEQFF. For the CDR3, the DNA is TGTGCCAGAAGCCCCCTCCGGGACAGGATCTACAATGAGCAGTTCTTC.

This clone has only a few counts. This chain uses TRBV7-2 with TRBJ1-5; D unresolved. Germline V gives CDR1 SGHTA, CDR2 FQGNSA. This CDR3 comprises 15 residues. Trimming took off 1 base at V and 0 bases at J, with 7 bases between the two ends. The DNA for the CDR3 is TGTGCCAGCAGCTTAGGTGGACTTAGCAATCAGCCCCAGCATTTT. This encodes CASSLGGLSNQPQHF.

The genes are TRBV5-1 and TRBJ2-3, with TRBD2 as a possible D gene (6 bases). Deletions cut 1 base from V and 0 bases from J, with 9 bases between. The CDR3 sequence is 15 residues long. The V gene's germline CDR1 is SGHRS and CDR2 YFSETQ. The CDR3 reads CASSLSGVSTDTQYF. The CDR3 bases are TGCGCCAGCAGCTTGTCGGGGGTAAGCACAGATACGCAGTATTTT.

This clone was seen once. The chain links TRBV6-6 to TRBJ2-6; D may match TRBD1 or TRBD2 (5 bases each). The V end lost 6 bases, the J end lost 4 bases, and 13 bases lay between the germline ends. Germline V gives CDR1 MNHNY, CDR2 SVGAGI (reference sequence). The CDR3 has 15 residues. The DNA of the CDR3 is TGTGCCAGCAGCTCCTACGGGACCGGGGCCAACGTCCTGACTTTC. It yields the protein CASSSYGTGANVLTF.

The chain uses TRBV18 and TRBJ1-2, with no clear D. CDR1 and CDR2 from the germline V gene are KGHSH and LQKENI. This CDR3 comprises 15 residues. Deletions cut 1 base from V and 0 bases from J, with 9 bases between. The CDR3 is CASSPREIANYGYTF. Here the CDR3 DNA reads TGTGCCAGCTCACCACGGGAGATTGCTAACTATGGCTACACCTTC.

This chain links TRBV30 with TRBJ1-1; tentative D call: TRBD1 (6 bases). The germline V and J ends were trimmed by 8 bases and 1 base, with 14 bases remaining between them. CDR1 and CDR2 from the germline V gene are GTSNPN and SVGIG (reference sequence). This CDR3 contains 13 residues. Here the CDR3 DNA reads TGTGCCCGCCGACAGGTATCGAACACTGAAGCTTTCTTT. Protein product: CARRQVSNTEAFF.

The rearrangement links TRBV5-1 to TRBJ2-3; D is undetermined. Germline-derived CDR1 and CDR2 are SGHRS and YFSETQ. This CDR3 spans 11 amino acids. V was cut by 1 base and J by 5 bases, with 2 bases left in between. The CDR3 DNA reads as TGCGCCAGCAGCTTGCAAGATACGCAGTATTTT. This gives the protein CASSLQDTQYF.

The CDR3 loop is CASSEDKRVQGSDTQYF. The CDR3 nucleotides read TGTGCCAGCAGTGAAGACAAGCGTGTCCAGGGGTCGGATACGCAGTATTTT. V gene TRBV6-1 combines with J gene TRBJ2-3, with D maybe TRBD1 (6 bases). This CDR3 has 17 amino acids. V was clipped by 1 base and J by 6 bases, with 20 bases between them. Germline CDR1 MNHNS, CDR2 SASEGT.

The V and J genes are TRBV7-8 and TRBJ1-1, with D hard to call. V dropped 3 bases and J dropped 11 bases, with 13 bases sitting between them. Germline CDR1 and CDR2: SGHVS and FQNEAQ. The CDR3 contains 12 residues. This CDR3 is CASSFTRHEAFF. The CDR3 DNA reads TGTGCCAGCAGCTTTACCCGGCATGAGGCTTTCTTT.